The 26 T cell receptor beta chains presented below share a single source sample, sequenced in a study of T cell clonotyping in hematopoietic cell transplantation. The time point denotes: recipient sample about 28 days before transplant, after cytoreduction. TCRdb keeps only in-frame clones here, not all; method: immunoSEQ multiplex PCR. The data show tens of thousands of clones, about 95% seen once. The source material was peripheral blood mononuclear cells, sampled before stem cell transplant. The source of these receptors is a woman between 45 and 65 years old with acute myeloid leukemia. Some clones in this sample may be carry-over from other donors' samples.

Concerning this clone: Sequence at one end of the junction differs from germline and may be a read error. V and J are TRBV5-1 and TRBJ2-5, with D possibly being TRBD1 or TRBD2 (5 bases each). The CDR3 is 15 residues long. Germline assignment: CDR1 SGHRS and CDR2 YFSETQ. The CDR3 bases are TGCGCCGGCAGGGACCGAGGCGATGCTAAAGAGACCCAGTACTTC. Protein: CAGRDRGDAKETQYF.

This chain joins TRBV6-5 and TRBJ2-2, with unresolved D. V was cut by 0 bases and J by 4 bases, with 6 bases left in between. Germline V gene lookup returns CDR1 MNHEY and CDR2 SVGAGI. The CDR3 runs 14 residues. CDR3 nucleotide sequence: TGTGCCAGCAGTTACTCGGTGGTCACCGGGGAGCTGTTTTTT. Protein: CASSYSVVTGELFF.

J is TRBJ1-4 and V is TRBV5-1; 8 nucleotides line up with TRBD1. V lost 1 base, J lost 6 bases, and 2 bases stayed unmatched. The CDR3 is 14 amino acids. The germline V gene encodes CDR1 SGHRS and CDR2 YFSETQ. DNA of the CDR3: TGCGCCAGCAGCTTGACAGGGGGGTATGAAAAACTGTTTTTT. Translating gives CASSLTGGYEKLFF.

The chain couples TRBV27 to TRBJ2-3; a possible D gene is TRBD2 (5 bases). Trimming removed 3 bases from V and 6 bases from J, with 13 bases in between. Germline V gene data show CDR1 as MNHEY and CDR2 as SMNVEV (reference sequence). CDR3 length equals 14 residues. In DNA, the CDR3 is TGTGCCAGCAGTTTGTCGTCGGGGTACGATACGCAGTATTTT. Translation gives CASSLSSGYDTQYF.

The chain employs TRBV7-2 and TRBJ2-1, with D tentatively TRBD2 (6 bases). CDR1 is SGHTA, CDR2 FQGNSA, per germline. The V end lost 1 base, the J end lost 0 bases, and 16 bases lay between the germline ends. CDR3 length: 18 amino acids. This CDR3 is CASSLGIRRVSSYNEQFF. CDR3 sequence (DNA): TGTGCCAGCAGCTTAGGGATCAGGAGGGTAAGCTCCTACAATGAGCAGTTCTTC.

V gene TRBV2 combines with J gene TRBJ1-2; unclear D gene. In germline, CDR1 is SNHLY, CDR2 FYNNEI. Between the trimmed V and J ends, which lost 6 bases and 0 bases, there was a span of 11 bases. This CDR3 region has 14 residues. In DNA form, the CDR3 reads TGTGCCAGCAGGGGGATAGCGGCTAACTATGGCTACACCTTC. This encodes CASRGIAANYGYTF.

The chain links TRBV11-2 to TRBJ2-7, with a tentative D call TRBD2 (7 bases). The CDR3 covers 13 residues. V was clipped by 5 bases and J by 4 bases, with 12 bases between them. The germline gives CDR1 SGHAT, CDR2 FQNNGV. Here the CDR3 DNA reads TGTGCCAGCAGCAAGGGGGGGGTATACGAGCAGTACTTC. Its protein product is CASSKGGVYEQYF.

The chain links TRBV19 to TRBJ2-5, with 9 positions matching TRBD1. With V trimmed by 6 bases and J by 5 bases, 7 bases remained unmatched. Germline lookup yields CDR1 LNHDA and CDR2 SQIVND (reference sequence). The CDR3 extends over 14 amino acids. The CDR3 DNA follows: TGTGCCAGTAGGCGGACAGGGGACGGGGAGACCCAGTACTTC. Protein sequence: CASRRTGDGETQYF. Variable domain in full (rest from reference TRBV19 and TRBJ2-5): DGGITQSPKYLFRKEGQNVTLSCEQNLNHDAMYWYRQDPGQGLRLIYYSQIVNDFQKGDIAEGYSVSREKKESFPLTVTSAQKNPTAFYLCASRRTGDGETQYFGPGTRLLVL.

The gene calls are TRBV5-1 and TRBJ1-1, with D uncertain. The germline V gene has CDR1 SGHRS and CDR2 YFSETQ. The V gene lost 3 bases and the J gene lost 1 base, with 13 bases spanning the gap. This CDR3 has 15 amino acids. CDR3 region: CASSSAGRSNTEAFF. CDR3 coding DNA: TGCGCCAGCAGCTCGGCGGGTCGGTCGAACACTGAAGCTTTCTTT.

This chain joins TRBV7-9 and TRBJ1-2, with TRBD1 matching 8 bases. The CDR3 has 15 residues. The trim removed 4 bases at V and 3 bases at J, leaving 7 bases unmatched. Germline-derived CDR1 and CDR2 are SEHNR and FQNEAQ (reference sequence). CDR3 sequence reads: CASSSGQGAHYGYTF. The CDR3 coding sequence is TGTGCCAGCAGCTCCGGACAGGGAGCGCACTATGGCTACACCTTC.

V usage is TRBV6-5 and J usage is TRBJ1-2; 7 bases are a match to TRBD1. The CDR3 has 14 amino acids. V lost 5 bases, J lost 1 base, and 4 bases stayed unmatched. Germline V gives CDR1 MNHEY, CDR2 SVGAGI. This CDR3 reads CASSRDSYNYGYTF. As DNA, the CDR3 is TGTGCCAGCAGTAGGGACAGTTATAACTATGGCTACACCTTC.

The rearrangement uses TRBV7-2 and TRBJ1-5; weak D call: TRBD1 (5 bases). This CDR3 contains 17 residues. The germline CDR1 and CDR2 sequences are SGHTA and FQGNSA. Trimming stripped 1 base from V and 4 bases from J, with 17 bases between. CDR3: CASSLGGAGRLNQPQHF. CDR3 DNA sequence: TGTGCCAGCAGCTTAGGCGGGGCAGGGCGGTTAAATCAGCCCCAGCATTTT.

The genes are TRBV6-5 and TRBJ2-7; D tentatively fits TRBD1 or TRBD2 (5 bases each). The germline V and J ends were trimmed by 6 bases and 4 bases, with 13 bases remaining between them. The CDR3 contains 13 residues. The germline V gene has CDR1 MNHEY and CDR2 SVGAGI. CDR3 DNA: TGTGCCAGCAGCCCGGGGCAAACTTACGAGCAGTACTTC. It is translated as CASSPGQTYEQYF.

The CDR3 bases are TGTGCCTGGATGTCGCCAGGGGGCTACGAGCAGTACTTC. Protein: CAWMSPGGYEQYF. The chain uses TRBV30 and TRBJ2-7; 7 nucleotides align to TRBD1. The CDR3 totals 13 residues. V dropped 4 bases and J dropped 3; count of bases not matched to a gene: 6. Germline CDR1 reads GTSNPN; CDR2 reads SVGIG (reference sequence).

V is TRBV29-1 and J is TRBJ2-7; 8 positions match TRBD2. Per germline, CDR1 SQVTM and CDR2 ANQGSEA. With 1 base clipped from V and 3 bases from J, the junction kept 5 bases outside the gene matches. The CDR3 contains 14 residues. This CDR3 reads CSVEVGTSRYEQYF. CDR3 bases: TGCAGCGTTGAAGTCGGGACTAGTCGCTACGAGCAGTACTTC.

The V call is TRBV10-3, the J call TRBJ2-7, with D uncertain. The germline gives CDR1 ENHRY, CDR2 SYGVKD. The CDR3 extends over 12 amino acids. Trimming cost V 10 bases and J 5 bases, with 15 bases left between them. In DNA form, the CDR3 reads TGTGCCACCAGGATCAGCGACAACGAGCAGTACTTC. Translating gives CATRISDNEQYF.

The chain links TRBV6-5 to TRBJ2-3, with a possible D match to TRBD1 (6 bases). CDR3 length equals 15 residues. The germline V and J ends were trimmed by 6 bases and 0 bases, with 13 bases remaining between them. Germline CDR1 reads MNHEY; CDR2 reads SVGAGI. The CDR3 DNA reads as TGTGCCAGCAGCCAAACAGGGATTAGCACAGATACGCAGTATTTT. Residues: CASSQTGISTDTQYF.

This clone came up a few times. The V and J genes are TRBV7-8 and TRBJ1-4, with a weak D call TRBD1 (6 bases). The germline V gene encodes CDR1 SGHVS and CDR2 FQNEAQ. Trimming stripped 1 base from V and 10 bases from J, with 10 bases between. The CDR3 has 13 amino acids. CDR3 DNA: TGTGCCAGCAGCTTAGTAGTAGGGGGAAAACTGTTTTTT. Protein product: CASSLVVGGKLFF.

V and J are TRBV4-1 and TRBJ2-2; TRBD1 agrees at 8 bases. CDR3 length: 15 residues. Germline loops: CDR1 MGHRA, CDR2 YSYEKL. With V trimmed by 4 bases and J by 1 base, 2 bases remained unmatched. The CDR3: CASSLGQGNTGELFF. The CDR3 bases are TGCGCCAGCAGCCTCGGACAGGGGAACACCGGGGAGCTGTTTTTT.

The chain uses TRBV7-8 and TRBJ2-7; TRBD1 agrees at 10 bases. Germline V gene lookup returns CDR1 SGHVS and CDR2 FQNEAQ. Unmatched junction bases numbered 7, after V lost 6 bases and J lost 2 bases. CDR3 length equals 15 residues. CDR3 protein: CASSSGQGLAYEQYF. For the CDR3, the DNA is TGTGCCAGCAGTTCGGGACAGGGGTTAGCCTACGAGCAGTACTTC.

The rearrangement uses TRBV2 and TRBJ2-3, with D uncertain. Trimming stripped 3 bases from V and 5 bases from J, with 12 bases between. The germline CDR1 and CDR2 sequences are SNHLY and FYNNEI. This CDR3 is built from 14 residues. The chain's CDR3 is CASSENEIQDTQYF. The CDR3 DNA follows: TGTGCCAGCAGTGAGAATGAGATCCAAGATACGCAGTATTTT.

The gene calls are TRBV7-6 and TRBJ2-3; D perhaps matches TRBD1 (6 bases). CDR1 and CDR2 from the germline V gene are SGHVS and FNYEAQ. CDR3 size: 16 residues. Trimming shortened V by 4 bases and J by 1 base, and 15 bases separated the two germline ends. CDR3 coding DNA: TGTGCCAGCAGCTCCACACAGGGATCACGCACAGATACGCAGTATTTT. This gives the protein CASSSTQGSRTDTQYF.

The chain uses TRBV27 and TRBJ2-7; 9 bases fit TRBD1. V gave up 6 bases and J gave up 5 bases; unmatched junction bases: 5. Germline CDR1 is MNHEY and CDR2 is SMNVEV (reference sequence). The CDR3 extends over 13 amino acids. The CDR3: CASRAGQGNEQYF. Written as DNA, the CDR3 is TGTGCCAGCAGAGCGGGACAGGGCAACGAGCAGTACTTC.

The chain recombines TRBV28 with TRBJ2-7, with 9 bases fitting TRBD2. The ends lost 6 bases at V and 3 bases at J; junction bases unmatched: 9. The CDR3 is made up of 15 amino acids. Looked up from germline, CDR1 is MDHEN and CDR2 is SYDVKM. In DNA form, the CDR3 reads TGTGCCAGCAGCCCCGTCAGCGGGGGGCGCTACGAGCAGTACTTC. It encodes CASSPVSGGRYEQYF.

This chain links TRBV2 with TRBJ2-7; D tentatively reads TRBD1 or TRBD2 (5 bases each). CDR1 SNHLY and CDR2 FYNNEI come from the germline V gene. Deletions cut 5 bases from V and 3 bases from J, with 14 bases between. The CDR3 totals 14 residues. CDR3 region: CASSPQLGDYEQYF. DNA of the CDR3: TGTGCCAGCAGTCCCCAGTTGGGGGACTACGAGCAGTACTTC.

A single count supports this clone. The chain uses TRBV14 and TRBJ1-2; 7 bases map to TRBD1. V lost 7 bases to trimming and J lost 6 bases; unmatched junction nucleotides: 8. This CDR3 has 13 amino acids. Germline V gene sequence: CDR1 SGHDN, CDR2 FVKESK. CDR3 sequence: CASNHNRGNGYTF. CDR3 in DNA: TGTGCCAGCAACCACAACAGGGGCAATGGCTACACCTTC.